This entry concerns a single TCR beta chain. The V gene lost 7 bases and the J gene lost 5 bases, with 15 bases spanning the gap. The germline V gene has CDR1 SGHRS and CDR2 YFSETQ. The CDR3 loop spans 13 amino acids. TCRdb keeps only in-frame clones here, not all; method: immunoSEQ multiplex PCR. The top ten hold 1.3% of the sample, which has roughly 68,000 clones, about 91% seen once. The sample is drawn from a study of T cell changes during pregnancy in multiple sclerosis. The V call is TRBV5-1, the J call TRBJ1-1, with D possibly TRBD1 on 6 matching bases. The receptor was isolated from a female donor in good health, enrolled as a control in a pregnancy study. Material: peripheral blood, obtained in the second trimester of pregnancy. CDR3 protein: CASAGSTGTEAFF. The CDR3, as DNA: TGCGCCAGCGCAGGATCCACAGGGACTGAAGCTTTCTTT. Supplemented by reference TRBV5-1 and TRBJ1-1, the full variable domain reads KAGVTQTPRYLIKTRGQQVTLSCSPISGHRSVSWYQQTPGQGLQFLFEYFSETQRNKGNFPGRFSGRQFSNSRSEMNVSTLELGDSALYLCASAGSTGTEAFFGQGTRLTVV.